This section outlines one TCR beta chain sequence together with its context. CDR1 and CDR2 from the germline V gene are SGHAT and FQNNGV. CDR3 length equals 13 residues. V was cut by 0 bases and J by 11 bases, with 13 bases left in between. Measured with immunoSEQ multiplex PCR; TCRdb has only the in-frame clones, and not every one. The repertoire holds around 340,000 clones, with about 83% as singletons. The entry originates in a study of blood T cell repertoires in COVID-19. About the study: Some COVID-19 samples were acute and others convalescent; all came from the United States, Italy and Spain.

Sequences were obtained from peripheral blood. This chain uses TRBV11-2 with TRBJ1-1; TRBD1 is a possible D gene (5 bases). The TCR originated in a man aged 25 to 45 with active or convalescent COVID-19. CDR3 DNA sequence: TGTGCCAGCAGCTTAGATCTTCAGACAGCGGCTTTCTTT. Its protein product is CASSLDLQTAAFF.